Shown below are 10 T cell receptor beta chains from a single sample sequenced in a study of T cells in Graves' hyperthyroidism and ophthalmopathy. Amplification of TCR beta CDR3 regions was performed using RNA transcripts as template. With the HTBI primer set, the TCR CDR3 went through a first round of RT-PCR. From the multiplex PCR reads, TCRdb called clonotypes with MiXCR, one entry per CDR3 protein. The sample consists of approximately 700,000 distinct CDR3 sequences, about 45% of them appearing once. The sequencing input was peripheral blood or thyroid tissue (not recorded which). The receptors shown here come from an adult man with Graves' disease, either hyperthyroidism or ophthalmopathy (not recorded which).

The table lists this clonotype with a few counts. The chain couples TRBV2 to TRBJ1-5; no firm D call. CDR3 length equals 15 residues. CDR1 and CDR2 from the germline V gene are SNHLY and FYNNEI. V gave up 1 base and J gave up 2 bases, with 9 bases separating them. The CDR3, as DNA: TGTGCCAGCAGTGAAGGACAATCGCGCAATCAGCCCCAGCATTTT. Protein: CASSEGQSRNQPQHF.

Remarks on this clonotype: No conserved phenylalanine or tryptophan is present at the end of the CDR3, so a read error is the likely explanation. The chain combines TRBV10-3 with TRBJ1-1; D call uncertain. The CDR3 extends over 13 amino acids. Germline V gene data show CDR1 as ENHRY and CDR2 as SYGVKD. The V and J ends lost 4 bases and 2 bases respectively, with 8 bases between them. CDR3 region: CAISADQNTEAFL. Written as DNA, the CDR3 is TGTGCCATCAGTGCCGACCAAAACACTGAAGCTTTCCTT.

For this clonotype: Given a much more abundant clone one base away, this may be a read error. The chain combines TRBV7-2 with TRBJ1-5; possibly TRBD1 for D (6 bases). From germline, CDR1 is SGHTA and CDR2 FQGNSA. The CDR3 runs to 15 residues. Between the trimmed V and J ends, which lost 5 bases and 4 bases, there was a span of 15 bases. In DNA, the CDR3 is TGTGCCAGCAGCACGAACGACAGGCTTAATCAGCCCCAGCATTTT. Amino acid sequence: CASSTNDRLNQPQHF. The whole variable domain, remainder taken from reference TRBV7-2 and TRBJ1-5, is GAGVSQSPSNKVTEKGKDVELRCDPISGHTALYWYRQSLGQGLEFLIYFQGNSAPDKSGLPSDRFSAERTGGSVSTLTIQRTQQEDSAVYLCASSTNDRLNQPQHFGDGTRLSIL.

The V and J genes are TRBV7-2 and TRBJ2-7, with D possibly TRBD2 on 5 matching bases. The CDR3 length is 17 residues. In germline, CDR1 is SGHTA, CDR2 FQGNSA. V shed 5 bases and J shed 4 bases, with 24 bases lying between them. The CDR3 sequence is CASSQDIAMGSGYEQYF. As DNA, the CDR3 is TGTGCCAGCAGCCAAGATATCGCGATGGGGAGCGGTTACGAGCAGTACTTC.

This clonotype was picked up many times. The chain links TRBV7-9 to TRBJ1-3; 8 nucleotides match TRBD1. V dropped 5 bases and J dropped 4; count of bases not matched to a gene: 7. Germline CDR1 is SEHNR and CDR2 is FQNEAQ (reference sequence). CDR3 size: 15 residues. CDR3 in amino acids: CASSHPDRAGNTIYF. As DNA, the CDR3 is TGTGCCAGCAGCCACCCGGACAGGGCAGGAAACACCATATATTTT. Based on the CDR3 plus reference TRBV7-9 and TRBJ1-3, the full variable domain is DTGVSQNPRHKITKRGQNVTFRCDPISEHNRLYWYRQTLGQGPEFLTYFQNEAQLEKSRLLSDRFSAERPKGSFSTLEIQRTEQGDSAMYLCASSHPDRAGNTIYFGEGSWLTVV.

V and J are TRBV12-3 or TRBV12-4 and TRBJ1-5; D gene uncertain. The CDR3 runs to 9 residues. The ends were cut back, 3 bases at V and 15 bases at J, with 6 bases in the middle. The CDR3: CASSFPWHF. DNA of the CDR3: TGTGCCAGCAGTTTCCCCTGGCATTTT.

This clonotype was seen more than once but under ten times. V is TRBV7-9 and J is TRBJ1-1, with D possibly being TRBD1 (5 bases). Germline CDR1 SEHNR, CDR2 FQNEAQ (reference sequence). The V gene lost 5 bases and the J gene lost 2 bases, with 15 bases spanning the gap. This CDR3 contains 15 residues. CDR3 protein: CASSKLQEINTEAFF. For the CDR3, the DNA is TGTGCCAGCAGCAAACTACAGGAGATAAACACTGAAGCTTTCTTT.

The chain joins TRBV9 to TRBJ1-2; maybe TRBD1 (6 bases). Trimming took off 4 bases at V and 3 bases at J, with 16 bases between the two ends. Germline values: CDR1 SGDLS, CDR2 YYNGEE. The CDR3 sequence is 15 residues long. This chain's CDR3 is CASSPWGGADYGYTF. CDR3 DNA sequence: TGTGCCAGCAGCCCCTGGGGGGGGGCGGACTATGGCTACACCTTC.

This chain connects TRBV10-3 to TRBJ1-2; no reliable D call. Trimming took 0 bases from V and 1 from J, leaving 12 bases between them. CDR3 length: 16 amino acids. Per the germline V gene, CDR1 is ENHRY and CDR2 is SYGVKD. The CDR3 is CAISESHGGNNYGYTF. CDR3 nucleotide sequence: TGTGCCATCAGTGAGTCTCATGGCGGAAATAACTATGGCTACACCTTC.

This clonotype was seen ten or more times. J is TRBJ1-3 and V is TRBV7-9; 8 bases line up with TRBD1. V trimming: 5 bases; J trimming: 6 bases; junction bases outside the gene matches: 6. The germline CDR1 and CDR2 sequences are SEHNR and FQNEAQ (reference sequence). The CDR3 has 14 amino acids. The DNA for the CDR3 is TGTGCCAGCAGCCAGGACAGGGAGGCAAACACCATATATTTT. Amino acids: CASSQDREANTIYF.